This paragraph reports one TCR beta chain. Its antigen remains undetermined. Base qualities were left out, and no much larger clone turns up one base away. Patients with autoimmune disease history or receiving systemic immunosuppression were excluded from the trial. In every dose cohort, peripheral blood was drawn for TCR sequencing at baseline, cycle 4 day 1, and cycle 7 day 1. The samples were taken from a phase I, first-in-human, multicenter, open-label dose-escalation trial of ivuxolimab. Adults with locally advanced or metastatic melanoma, renal cell carcinoma, hepatocellular carcinoma or head and neck squamous cell carcinoma were enrolled in the trial. Before TCR sequencing, CD4+ T cells and CD8+ T cells were sorted from peripheral blood as separate populations. Unmatched junction bases come to 6, with V trimmed by 4 bases and J by 3 bases. As encoded in the germline V gene (reference sequence), CDR1 is SGHKS while CDR2 is YYEKEE. The CDR3 has 15 amino acids, counting the end cysteine and phenylalanine. This entry keeps only the CDR3 DNA: 45 bases, framed from base 1.

For sequencing of the TCRbeta CDR3 region, genomic DNA was extracted from the sorted cells. TCRbeta CDR3 regions were sequenced using the immunoSEQ Assay. This immuneACCESS table, as held by TCRdb, lists in-frame sequences with V and J called but not all clones. Of the missing ones, under half trace to an unresolved V gene in checked studies; the others have no known cause. The sample table holds some 77,000 clones, of which roughly 85% were seen once. The ten largest make up around 5.1% of the sample. This sample is drawn from a study of OX40 agonist ivuxolimab in advanced cancers. For context, the study as a whole: Ivuxolimab was a fully human IgG2 agonistic monoclonal antibody targeting the costimulatory receptor OX40 (CD134). The purpose of peripheral TCRbeta sequencing was to test whether ivuxolimab changed TCR sequence diversity and led to clonal T-cell expansion. Among the 50 to 55 dose-escalation patients, about 19 had hepatocellular carcinoma, roughly 15 melanoma, 9 renal cell carcinoma and 9 head and neck cancer. Intravenous ivuxolimab was administered to patients every 2 weeks at six dose levels: 0.01, 0.1, 0.3, 1.5, 3 and 10 mg/kg. Partial responses occurred in three dose-escalation patients: two with cutaneous melanoma and one with hepatocellular carcinoma. The dose-escalation cohort was 82.7% male with a mean age of approximately 60 years, ranging from roughly 20 to 80. The paper reports the monotherapy dose-escalation portion (N of about 47 patients) of the phase I ivuxolimab trial. Prior anti-PD-1, anti-PD-L1 or anti-CTLA-4 therapy was permitted, and checkpoint inhibitors had been received by approximately 39% of dose-escalation patients. Beyond this particular receptor, the publication reports: Low levels of normalized T-cell clonal expansion were also shown by some nonresponding patients. At doses of 0.1 to 3.0 mg/kg, clonal expansion of both CD4+ and CD8+ T cells in blood was seen between baseline and week 6. The antigen specificity of the clonally expanded peripheral T cells was not determined. On average, CD8+ T cells showed more expanded clones than CD4+ T cells after ivuxolimab. In the 0.1-3.0 mg/kg groups, partial responders had among the lowest normalized peripheral clonal expansion, particularly in CD8+ T cells.

The source material was CD4+ or CD8+ T cells sorted from blood, sampled in a trial of the OX40 agonist ivuxolimab. The V and J genes are TRBV5-5 and TRBJ2-7; 11 central nucleotides agree with TRBD2. This receptor was identified in an adult with an advanced solid tumor such as melanoma, head and neck, liver or kidney cancer. The CDR3 corresponds to CASSQLTSGNYEQYF. The DNA sequence is given as TGTGCCAGCAGCCAATTGACTAGCGGGAACTACGAGCAGTACTTC.